A single sample gave rise to the 28 T cell receptor beta chains below, sequenced in a study of cytomegalovirus exposure and HLA in healthy donors. With 60 Vbeta and 13 Jbeta primers, the PCR was carried out. The repertoire was sequenced with immunoSEQ multiplex PCR; TCRdb's copy has only in-frame clones and lacks some. The sample lists some 99,000 clones; approximately 73% were seen once. The sample consisted of PBMCs. The receptors stem from a man aged 35-49 years in good health and CMV-seronegative.

This chain joins TRBV6-6 and TRBJ2-7, with TRBD1 matching 9 bases. The junction had 8 bases not matched to a gene; V was cut back by 11 bases and J by 3 bases. This CDR3 contains 13 residues. CDR1 and CDR2 from the germline V gene are MNHNY and SVGAGI (reference sequence). CDR3 DNA sequence: TGTGCCGGGAACTCGGGACAGGGCTACGAGCAGTACTTC. Its protein is CAGNSGQGYEQYF.

The chain links TRBV19 to TRBJ1-5; TRBD1 aligns across 7 bases. In germline, CDR1 is LNHDA, CDR2 SQIVND (reference sequence). The trim removed 7 bases at V and 2 bases at J, leaving 14 bases unmatched. The CDR3 consists of 17 residues. Here the CDR3 DNA reads TGTGCCAGTACCGCCGCCAGGGGGGCCGGAGGCAATCAGCCCCAGCATTTT. Residues: CASTAARGAGGNQPQHF.

The CDR3 nucleotides read TGTGCCAGCTTACAGGGGGGCTCCTACGAGCAGTACTTC. Its translation: CASLQGGSYEQYF. This chain links TRBV2 with TRBJ2-7; 8 nucleotides line up with TRBD1. The CDR3 has 13 amino acids. The trim removed 8 bases at V and 0 bases at J, leaving 3 bases unmatched. CDR1 is SNHLY and CDR2 is FYNNEI in the germline V gene.

The chain joins TRBV7-9 to TRBJ2-7; D gene uncertain. Germline loops: CDR1 SEHNR, CDR2 FQNEAQ (reference sequence). The CDR3 has 12 residues. Trimming removed 5 bases at V and 5 bases at J, with 10 bases between. CDR3 bases: TGTGCCAGCAGCACGGTTGCGGACGAGCAGTACTTC. Translating gives CASSTVADEQYF.

This chain uses TRBV7-9 with TRBJ2-3; the D gene is possibly TRBD1 (6 bases). Germline loops: CDR1 SEHNR, CDR2 FQNEAQ (reference sequence). The CDR3 loop spans 15 amino acids. Trimming took 3 bases from V and 0 from J, leaving 10 bases between them. CDR3 sequence: CASSFVQGSTDTQYF. The CDR3 DNA sequence: TGTGCCAGCAGCTTTGTGCAGGGGAGCACAGATACGCAGTATTTT.

The V gene is TRBV28, the J gene TRBJ1-2; D possibly corresponds to TRBD1 (6 bases). Germline CDR1 reads MDHEN; CDR2 reads SYDVKM. V dropped 6 bases and J dropped 5 bases, with 22 bases sitting between them. This CDR3 spans 16 amino acids. CDR3 protein: CASRVYGGGGDYGYTF. The CDR3 DNA follows: TGTGCCAGCAGAGTTTACGGGGGAGGGGGGGATTATGGCTACACCTTC.

V gene TRBV4-3 combines with J gene TRBJ1-3, with 7 bases lining up with TRBD1. The V gene's germline CDR1 is LGHNA and CDR2 YSLEER. V dropped 1 base and J dropped 0; count of bases not matched to a gene: 6. This CDR3 is built from 17 residues. CDR3 bases: TGCGCCAGCAGCCAAGTCGTCGACAGGGACTCTGGAAACACCATATATTTT. Residues: CASSQVVDRDSGNTIYF.

The J gene is TRBJ1-2, the V gene TRBV6-5, with 7 bases fitting TRBD1. V dropped 4 bases and J dropped 4; count of bases not matched to a gene: 9. Germline V gene data show CDR1 as MNHEY and CDR2 as SVGAGI. There are 15 residues in the CDR3. The CDR3 is CASSSKGARGYGYTF. In DNA, the CDR3 is TGTGCCAGCAGTTCTAAGGGGGCGCGGGGCTATGGCTACACCTTC.

The chain's CDR3 is CASSSRDRAYEQYF. The CDR3 DNA is TGTGCCAGCAGCTCCCGGGACAGAGCCTACGAGCAGTACTTC. This sequence joins TRBV5-4 and TRBJ2-7, with 7 bases matching TRBD1. Germline trimming cut 3 bases from V and 2 bases from J; bases unmatched to any gene: 5. CDR3 length: 14 amino acids. Germline values: CDR1 SGHNT, CDR2 YYREEE (reference sequence).

The rearrangement uses TRBV5-6 and TRBJ2-1, with 12 nucleotides matching TRBD2. CDR3 length: 19 residues. J lost 7 bases, V lost 0 bases, and 14 bases had no gene match. In germline, CDR1 is SGHDT, CDR2 YYEEEE. CDR3 bases: TGTGCCAGCAGCTTGGAGGGACTAGCGGGTACGGGTCTAGTTAATGAGCAGTTCTTC. Protein sequence: CASSLEGLAGTGLVNEQFF.

This clone was seen a handful of times. This chain joins TRBV9 and TRBJ1-4; a weak D match, TRBD1 (6 bases). The CDR3 loop spans 13 amino acids. V was pared by 3 bases and J by 7 bases, with 10 bases between. Germline CDR1 is SGDLS and CDR2 is YYNGEE. CDR3 nucleotide sequence: TGTGCCAGCAGCGAAGGGACAAGTGAAAAACTGTTTTTT. Its protein is CASSEGTSEKLFF.

The chain employs TRBV18 and TRBJ1-3, with 9 bases that match TRBD1. Trimming cost V 5 bases and J 0 bases; bases outside gene matches: 11. This CDR3 is 18 amino acids long. In germline, CDR1 is KGHSH, CDR2 LQKENI. The CDR3 sequence: CASSDAGTGFSSGNTIYF. The CDR3 DNA reads as TGTGCCAGCTCAGACGCCGGGACAGGGTTTAGCTCTGGAAACACCATATATTTT.

V usage is TRBV6-5 and J usage is TRBJ1-2; 7 bases match TRBD1. The V segment lost 0 bases and the J segment 8 bases; nucleotides outside the gene matches: 9. Germline values: CDR1 MNHEY, CDR2 SVGAGI. The CDR3 has 15 amino acids. The CDR3 loop is CASSYSFGTATGYTF. CDR3 sequence (DNA): TGTGCCAGCAGTTACTCTTTTGGGACAGCGACCGGCTACACCTTC.

The chain couples TRBV5-1 to TRBJ1-6, with 11 bases that match TRBD1. Germline CDR1 reads SGHRS; CDR2 reads YFSETQ. Unmatched junction bases numbered 8, after V lost 4 bases and J lost 5 bases. The CDR3 contains 17 residues. The CDR3 region is CASSPGQGAAHNSPLHF. CDR3 in DNA: TGCGCCAGCAGCCCCGGACAGGGGGCAGCCCATAATTCACCCCTCCACTTT. The full variable domain, in which reference TRBV5-1 and TRBJ1-6 provide the parts outside the CDR3, is KAGVTQTPRYLIKTRGQQVTLSCSPISGHRSVSWYQQTPGQGLQFLFEYFSETQRNKGNFPGRFSGRQFSNSRSEMNVSTLELGDSALYLCASSPGQGAAHNSPLHFGNGTRLTVT.

The genes are TRBV29-1 and TRBJ2-5; perhaps TRBD1 as D (6 bases). The CDR3 extends over 12 amino acids. CDR1 and CDR2 from the germline V gene are SQVTM and ANQGSEA. V was shortened by 7 bases and J by 5 bases, with 14 bases between the two germline ends. CDR3 nucleotide sequence: TGCAGCGCTCGGACAGTGGGGGAGACCCAGTACTTC. The encoded protein is CSARTVGETQYF. Based on the CDR3 plus reference TRBV29-1 and TRBJ2-5, the full variable domain is SAVISQKPSRDICQRGTSLTIQCQVDSQVTMMFWYRQQPGQSLTLIATANQGSEATYESGFVIDKFPISRPNLTFSTLTVSNMSPEDSSIYLCSARTVGETQYFGPGTRLLVL.

V and J are TRBV6-5 and TRBJ2-2; TRBD1 is a possible D gene (5 bases). The CDR3 is 15 residues long. Trimming stripped 7 bases from V and 6 bases from J, with 18 bases between. Per germline, CDR1 MNHEY and CDR2 SVGAGI. The CDR3 DNA is TGTGCCAGCACCAAGGACACGAACGGTCCCGGGGAGCTGTTTTTT. As protein: CASTKDTNGPGELFF.

The chain is built from TRBV5-1 and TRBJ1-3; unclear D gene. The CDR3 is made up of 13 amino acids. The germline gives CDR1 SGHRS, CDR2 YFSETQ. Trimming took off 4 bases at V and 0 bases at J, with 5 bases between the two ends. Written as DNA, the CDR3 is TGCGCCAGCAGCGCGGACTCTGGAAACACCATATATTTT. It is translated as CASSADSGNTIYF.

V usage is TRBV4-3 and J usage is TRBJ1-1; perhaps TRBD1 as D (6 bases). The CDR3 is 16 amino acids. Germline V gene data show CDR1 as LGHNA and CDR2 as YSLEER. The germline V and J ends were trimmed by 0 bases and 6 bases, with 17 bases remaining between them. In DNA, the CDR3 is TGCGCCAGCAGCCAAGATCGAGGGGGAATCTCCGCTGAAGCTTTCTTT. Its translation is CASSQDRGGISAEAFF.

The V and J genes are TRBV19 and TRBJ2-1, with TRBD2 identical over 12 bases. The V and J ends lost 4 bases and 3 bases, in that order; junction bases with no gene match: 16. The CDR3 covers 20 residues. Germline V gene data show CDR1 as LNHDA and CDR2 as SQIVND (reference sequence). CDR3 nucleotides: TGTGCCAGTAGTACCTGCCGACTAGCGGGGGTGATCTTAAGCTACAATGAGCAGTTCTTC. Its translation: CASSTCRLAGVILSYNEQFF.

The rearrangement joins TRBV30 to TRBJ2-1, with 9 bases that match TRBD2. V was pared by 4 bases and J by 1 base, with 11 bases of the junction left unmatched. The CDR3 contains 17 residues. The germline V gene has CDR1 GTSNPN and CDR2 SVGIG (reference sequence). DNA for the CDR3: TGTGCCTGGAAGTCCAGCGGGGGGCTAAGATCCTACAATGAGCAGTTCTTC. Its protein is CAWKSSGGLRSYNEQFF.

The V and J genes are TRBV5-1 and TRBJ2-7; tentative D call: TRBD1 (5 bases). The length of the CDR3 is 15 residues. Germline V gene data show CDR1 as SGHRS and CDR2 as YFSETQ. The V end lost 6 bases, the J end lost 3 bases, and 19 bases lay between the germline ends. Here the CDR3 DNA reads TGCGCCAGCAACCCCCGGTCGGCCAGGGACTACGAGCAGTACTTC. Translating it yields CASNPRSARDYEQYF. The full variable domain, completed using reference TRBV5-1 and TRBJ2-7, is KAGVTQTPRYLIKTRGQQVTLSCSPISGHRSVSWYQQTPGQGLQFLFEYFSETQRNKGNFPGRFSGRQFSNSRSEMNVSTLELGDSALYLCASNPRSARDYEQYFGPGTRLTVT.

This clone was counted a single time. The chain links TRBV28 to TRBJ2-7; D not resolved. The CDR3 spans 14 residues. The ends were cut back, 3 bases at V and 0 bases at J, with 9 bases in the middle. Germline CDR1 reads MDHEN; CDR2 reads SYDVKM. The CDR3 nucleotides read TGTGCCAGCAGTTTTATTAGGAGCTCCTACGAGCAGTACTTC. Translated: CASSFIRSSYEQYF.

The chain combines TRBV6-5 with TRBJ1-3; a weak D match, TRBD1 (5 bases). From germline, CDR1 is MNHEY and CDR2 SVGAGI. This CDR3 is built from 15 residues. V lost 0 bases and J lost 0, with 6 bases in between. This CDR3 is CASSYSTVSGNTIYF. Here the CDR3 DNA reads TGTGCCAGCAGTTACTCGACAGTCTCTGGAAACACCATATATTTT.

This clone was observed a single time. CDR3 DNA sequence: TGCGCCAGCAGTTCAGGCGAGACAGATACGCAGTATTTT. It translates to CASSSGETDTQYF. The rearrangement joins TRBV5-1 to TRBJ2-3; D ambiguous. From germline, CDR1 is SGHRS and CDR2 YFSETQ. The CDR3 covers 13 residues. V lost 5 bases and J lost 3, with 10 bases in between.

This clone appeared many times. The chain recombines TRBV4-2 with TRBJ2-3, with TRBD2 matching 7 bases. The CDR3 is made up of 14 amino acids. CDR1 and CDR2 from the germline V gene are LGHNA and YNFKEQ. The trim removed 8 bases at V and 1 base at J, leaving 6 bases unmatched. This CDR3 reads CASRGGDRTDTQYF. The CDR3 DNA sequence: TGTGCCAGCCGGGGAGGGGACCGCACAGATACGCAGTATTTT.

V is TRBV7-8 and J is TRBJ1-1; D is ambiguous. Trimming stripped 1 base from V and 2 bases from J, with 8 bases between. CDR3 size: 14 residues. Germline values: CDR1 SGHVS, CDR2 FQNEAQ. CDR3 loop: CASSLVEGNTEAFF. In DNA, the CDR3 is TGTGCCAGCAGCTTAGTTGAGGGAAACACTGAAGCTTTCTTT.

V gene TRBV19 combines with J gene TRBJ2-3; perhaps TRBD2 as D (6 bases). CDR3 length: 13 amino acids. V was trimmed by 0 bases and J by 6 bases, leaving 7 bases between them. The germline V gene has CDR1 LNHDA and CDR2 SQIVND (reference sequence). CDR3: CASSIEGRDTQYF. The CDR3 bases are TGTGCCAGTAGTATAGAGGGGAGGGATACGCAGTATTTT.

This clone has only one observation. V usage is TRBV5-6 and J usage is TRBJ1-2; D might be TRBD1 (5 bases). Germline V gene data show CDR1 as SGHDT and CDR2 as YYEEEE. The CDR3 totals 15 residues. Between the trimmed V and J ends, which lost 4 bases and 4 bases, there was a span of 17 bases. Here the CDR3 DNA reads TGTGCCAGCAGCCGGGGGGGAGGGCGCCTCTATGGCTACACCTTC. Its translation is CASSRGGGRLYGYTF.